This entry concerns a single T cell receptor (beta chain). Its antigen is not known. Using immunoSEQ multiplex PCR, the repertoire was profiled, and TCRdb retains in-frame clones only, with some absent. The sample yields about 140,000 clones, 80% to 90% seen once. These data come from a study of cytomegalovirus exposure and HLA in healthy donors. Study details: The same platform was used for the 90 to 150 validation repertoires as for the 666 first-cohort repertoires, as reported in a later analysis. Study-level points and caveats: While the bulk of TCR sequences proved rare, some public TCRs turned up in many donors. The study labeled more than 150 TCR beta chains cytomegalovirus-associated.

An approximately 130-subject validation cohort, separate from the approximately 670-subject first cohort, supplied the donors. Deletions cut 4 bases from V and 2 bases from J, with 17 bases between. CDR1 is SGHRS and CDR2 is YFSETQ in the germline V gene. The CDR3 spans 16 residues. The chain uses TRBV5-1 and TRBJ2-3; TRBD1 might be the D (6 bases). The sample taken for sequencing was PBMCs. The receptor was derived from a woman between 18 and 29 years old in good health and CMV-seropositive. The CDR3 protein is CASSPNPGHTTDTQYF. CDR3 nucleotides: TGCGCCAGCAGCCCGAACCCGGGACACACCACAGATACGCAGTATTTT.